A single sample is the source of the 20 T cell receptor beta chains below, sequenced in a study of cytomegalovirus exposure and HLA in healthy donors. The PCR had 60 Vbeta and 13 Jbeta primers. Measured with immunoSEQ multiplex PCR; TCRdb has only the in-frame clones, and not every one. The sample contains roughly 200,000 clones, more than 65% of which appear only once. Sample: PBMCs. The receptors here all came from a female donor in good health and CMV-seronegative.

This clone occurred once. This chain joins TRBV5-4 and TRBJ2-4; D is possibly TRBD2 (6 bases). Trimming stripped 4 bases from V and 5 bases from J, with 13 bases between. CDR1 is SGHNT and CDR2 is YYREEE in the germline V gene (reference sequence). This CDR3 has 14 residues. CDR3 sequence: CASSREVGENIQYF. CDR3 DNA: TGTGCCAGCAGCAGGGAGGTCGGCGAAAACATTCAGTACTTC.

The genes are TRBV30 and TRBJ1-6; 8 positions agree with TRBD1. The germline CDR1 and CDR2 sequences are GTSNPN and SVGIG (reference sequence). V trimming: 7 bases; J trimming: 7 bases; junction bases outside the gene matches: 6. This CDR3 is built from 13 residues. This CDR3 is CALDRVGNSPLHF. CDR3 sequence (DNA): TGTGCCTTGGACAGGGTGGGAAATTCACCCCTCCACTTT.

The chain employs TRBV11-3 and TRBJ2-2; D unclear. The CDR3 is made up of 14 amino acids. In germline, CDR1 is SGHNT, CDR2 YENEEA. V shed 0 bases and J shed 5 bases, with 7 bases lying between them. The chain's CDR3 is CASSLEPRTGELFF. DNA for the CDR3: TGTGCCAGCAGCTTAGAACCACGGACCGGGGAGCTGTTTTTT.

Only a few counts were recorded for this clone. The gene calls are TRBV7-9 and TRBJ1-6; weak D call: TRBD1 (6 bases). V gave up 5 bases and J gave up 7 bases, with 12 bases separating them. This CDR3 has 14 residues. The germline gives CDR1 SEHNR, CDR2 FQNEAQ (reference sequence). In DNA, the CDR3 is TGTGCCAGCAGCGTGGACAGTCTCAATTCACCCCTCCACTTT. Encoded protein: CASSVDSLNSPLHF.

This clone was observed a few times. V usage is TRBV28 and J usage is TRBJ1-5; TRBD1 agrees at 8 bases. This CDR3 is built from 14 residues. V was pared by 6 bases and J by 8 bases, with 9 bases of the junction left unmatched. CDR1 and CDR2 (germline): MDHEN, SYDVKM. DNA of the CDR3: TGTGCCAGCAGGTACCACTCGACAGGGGAGCCCCAGCATTTT. This codes for CASRYHSTGEPQHF.

This clone was seen once. The CDR3 DNA reads TGTGCCAGCAGAGCTAGCGGGGGGCCCCTGCATGAGCAGTTCTTC. It specifies CASRASGGPLHEQFF. This rearrangement joins TRBV27 to TRBJ2-1; 11 bases are a match to TRBD2. V lost 6 bases and J lost 8; bases outside the gene matches: 9. CDR1 and CDR2 from the germline V gene are MNHEY and SMNVEV (reference sequence). The CDR3 covers 15 residues.

The chain employs TRBV28 and TRBJ1-5; the match to TRBD1 covers 9 bases. The CDR3 sequence is 16 residues long. Trimming at V came to 4 bases and at J to 1 base, leaving 5 bases not matched to a gene. Germline V gene data show CDR1 as MDHEN and CDR2 as SYDVKM. The CDR3 reads CASSWGQGASNQPQHF. As DNA, the CDR3 is TGTGCCAGCAGTTGGGGACAGGGCGCGAGCAATCAGCCCCAGCATTTT.

V and J are TRBV29-1 and TRBJ1-1; D perhaps matches TRBD1 (5 bases). With 3 bases removed from V and 11 bases from J, the gap between germline ends came to 19 bases. This CDR3 contains 13 residues. From germline, CDR1 is SQVTM and CDR2 ANQGSEA. The CDR3 sequence is CSVERQGLSGAFF. DNA of the CDR3: TGCAGCGTTGAGAGGCAGGGCCTGTCCGGGGCTTTCTTT.

The V gene is TRBV6-5, the J gene TRBJ1-5, with 10 nucleotides matching TRBD1. Germline V gene lookup returns CDR1 MNHEY and CDR2 SVGAGI. V shed 6 bases, J shed 2 bases, and the junction held 4 bases outside the gene matches. The CDR3 is 15 residues long. CDR3 amino acids: CASRPTGGGNQPQHF. As DNA, the CDR3 is TGTGCCAGCAGACCGACAGGGGGCGGCAATCAGCCCCAGCATTTT.

V and J are TRBV2 and TRBJ1-2; D perhaps matches TRBD1 (5 bases). V gave up 3 bases and J gave up 4 bases, with 12 bases separating them. The CDR3 sequence is 14 residues long. Germline CDR1 is SNHLY and CDR2 is FYNNEI. The CDR3, as DNA: TGTGCCAGCAGTGAGAGCGGGGGATTCTATGGCTACACCTTC. The encoded protein is CASSESGGFYGYTF. Full variable domain (rest looked up from reference TRBV2 and TRBJ1-2): EPEVTQTPSHQVTQMGQEVILRCVPISNHLYFYWYRQILGQKVEFLVSFYNNEISEKSEIFDDQFSVERPDGSNFTLKIRSTKLEDSAMYFCASSESGGFYGYTFGSGTRLTVV.

This chain uses TRBV5-4 with TRBJ1-2; 8 positions agree with TRBD1. J lost 2 bases, V lost 7 bases, and 10 bases had no gene match. The length of the CDR3 is 15 residues. The germline V gene encodes CDR1 SGHNT and CDR2 YYREEE (reference sequence). CDR3 amino acids: CASAFAGGANYGYTF. The CDR3 DNA follows: TGTGCCAGCGCGTTTGCAGGGGGCGCGAACTATGGCTACACCTTC.

V is TRBV2 and J is TRBJ2-1; D remains unclear. Trimming removed 3 bases at V and 1 base at J, with 7 bases between. The germline V gene encodes CDR1 SNHLY and CDR2 FYNNEI. The CDR3 loop spans 14 amino acids. For the CDR3, the DNA is TGTGCCAGCAGTGATTTCGGTTCCTACAATGAGCAGTTCTTC. Translating it yields CASSDFGSYNEQFF.

On this clone itself: Relative to the germline gene, one junction end is altered; a read error may explain this. V usage is TRBV2 and J usage is TRBJ2-1; 10 nucleotides align to TRBD1. The CDR3 has 13 residues. The germline CDR1 and CDR2 sequences are SNHLY and FYNNEI. This CDR3 is CAGRTGGYNEQFF. The CDR3 coding sequence is TGTGCCGGCAGGACAGGGGGCTACAATGAGCAGTTCTTC.

This chain joins TRBV7-9 and TRBJ2-5; 8 positions match TRBD2. CDR1 is SEHNR and CDR2 is FQNEAQ in the germline V gene (reference sequence). V lost 5 bases to trimming and J lost 2 bases; unmatched junction nucleotides: 10. The CDR3 spans 16 residues. The CDR3 DNA sequence: TGTGCCAGCAGCCTCCGGGGTCTAGCGGGTCAAGAGACCCAGTACTTC. Its translation: CASSLRGLAGQETQYF.

V gene TRBV19 combines with J gene TRBJ2-1, with TRBD1 matching over 7 bases. Per germline, CDR1 LNHDA and CDR2 SQIVND (reference sequence). This CDR3 region has 15 residues. The junction had 6 bases not matched to a gene; V was cut back by 3 bases and J by 4 bases. Written as DNA, the CDR3 is TGTGCCAGTAGTATCTTAACAGGGGTTTACAATGAGCAGTTCTTC. Translating gives CASSILTGVYNEQFF.

J is TRBJ2-7 and V is TRBV6-5; TRBD1 matches 7 bases. Germline loops: CDR1 MNHEY, CDR2 SVGAGI. The V and J ends lost 7 bases and 3 bases, in that order; junction bases with no gene match: 9. The CDR3 totals 14 residues. CDR3 loop: CASMGWGQIYEQYF. The CDR3 DNA reads as TGTGCCAGCATGGGGTGGGGACAGATCTACGAGCAGTACTTC.

This chain links TRBV7-9 with TRBJ1-4; tentatively, D is TRBD1 (5 bases). Germline CDR1 is SEHNR and CDR2 is FQNEAQ (reference sequence). With 6 bases removed from V and 2 bases from J, the gap between germline ends came to 13 bases. This CDR3 has 15 residues. The CDR3 sequence is CASSYTGSTNEKLFF. The CDR3 DNA reads TGTGCCAGCAGTTACACAGGTTCCACTAATGAAAAACTGTTTTTT.

V is TRBV6-5 and J is TRBJ2-7; possibly TRBD1 for D (6 bases). The CDR3 is made up of 12 amino acids. CDR1 is MNHEY, CDR2 SVGAGI, per germline. V lost 6 bases to trimming and J lost 5 bases, with 11 bases between them. CDR3 nucleotide sequence: TGTGCCAGCAGGGGGGACACGGACGAGCAGTACTTC. This codes for CASRGDTDEQYF.

The chain couples TRBV7-2 to TRBJ1-2; D possibly corresponds to TRBD1 (5 bases). V lost 4 bases and J lost 5, with 11 bases in between. This CDR3 has 13 residues. CDR1 and CDR2 from the germline V gene are SGHTA and FQGNSA. CDR3 amino acids: CASSSGGGYGYTF. The CDR3 DNA sequence: TGTGCCAGCAGCTCAGGCGGGGGATATGGCTACACCTTC.

This clone appeared a few times. This chain connects TRBV6-5 to TRBJ2-7, with 9 bases fitting TRBD2. Losses at the gene ends were 2 bases for V and 4 bases for J; bases not matched to a gene: 6. Germline values: CDR1 MNHEY, CDR2 SVGAGI. The CDR3 runs 15 residues. The CDR3 coding sequence is TGTGCCAGCAGTTACGAGGGCGGGAGGGTATACGAGCAGTACTTC. It translates to CASSYEGGRVYEQYF.